The T cell receptor (beta chain) under discussion was sequenced for a study of cytomegalovirus exposure and HLA in healthy donors (dated by TCRdb to the late 2010s). Notes on the research overall: An earlier analysis of some 550 of the donors reported about 290 Gb of sequence data and some 120 million unique TCR beta sequences from about 179 million T cells. The study profiled the T cell repertoires of under 850 subjects by immunosequencing and related them to cytomegalovirus serostatus. To decide whether each TCR beta V gene segment behaved as functional or pseudogenic, an earlier analysis of nearly 600 of the donors relied on high-throughput TCR beta sequencing. The study aimed to test whether signatures of past pathogen exposure could be identified by cataloging public T cell receptors. Besides the first cohort of around 670 subjects, a separate validation cohort made up of 90 to 150 different subjects was used. To study patterns of TCR occurrence, a later analysis re-analyzed previously published TCR beta repertoires from more than 550 donors and added high-resolution HLA genotyping. Rather than using new phenotypic data, the later analysis identified candidate immune exposures from TCR beta sequences and from how often those sequences occurred across donors. The study combined high-throughput TCR immunosequencing, statistical association of individual TCRs with disease status, and machine learning to predict cytomegalovirus infection status. The number of typed donors differed by locus: roughly 620-630 for A, B, C, DRB1 and DQB1; roughly 510 for DQA1; some 610 for DPA1; and about 450 for DPB1. Donor age, sex, ethnicity and CMV serostatus were compiled together with the repertoire data. Among the roughly 380 genotyped donors, roughly 80% belonged to the genetic ancestry cluster associated with self-reported Caucasian donors. Across around 400 genotyped donors of the cohort, an average of roughly 230,000 unique TCR beta nucleotide sequences per donor were sequenced, and roughly a sixth of those sequences were non-productive. Five DR-DQ haplotypes were handled as single units for association and clustering, since linkage in the cohort was strong. A later genetic analysis used genome-wide SNP genotypes for about 60% of the roughly 700 donors, treating that subset as a discovery cohort. All discovery cohort repertoires had been generated using a single sequencing platform. HLA typing covered class I and class II loci at four-digit resolution. About 280 gigabases of sequencing data and 78 million or so unique TCR sequences were included in an early release covering several hundred HLA-typed donors.

Library preparation used the immunoSEQ multiplex PCR assay. For the multiplex PCR, a mixture combining 60 forward primers for TCR Vbeta segments and 13 reverse primers for TCR Jbeta segments was used. The CDR3 region of rearranged TCR beta genes was amplified from genomic DNA with a multiplex PCR assay. On the Illumina HiSeq System, the amplified TCR beta libraries were sequenced as 87-base-pair reads. Per the source publication's procedure: Across the 670 or so repertoires, a later analysis counted 80 million or so unique TCR beta chains, around 11 million of which were shared by at least two donors. Raw reads were error-corrected and collapsed into unique sequences by a nearest-neighbor algorithm in which closely related sequences were merged to remove PCR and sequencing errors. V, D and J gene segments were assigned by aligning CDR3 sequences to IMGT reference sequences. Each retained sequence needed at least a six-nucleotide match to both a V gene segment and a J gene segment. Rearrangements were classified as productive when the CDR3 lacked stop codons and remained in frame with V and J, and all other rearrangements were classified as non-productive. CDR3 was defined according to IMGT convention as the region running from the second conserved V-encoded cysteine to the conserved J-encoded phenylalanine. The earlier analysis of 500 to 600 of the donors excluded sequences that lacked an unambiguous match to a single V gene segment. An earlier analysis of 500 to 700 of the donors classified V segments as functional when productive rearrangements were above 56.7% and as segregating when the standard deviation between donors was above 5%. A statistical classification framework was built for diagnosing cytomegalovirus status from the catalog of TCR beta chain sequences. In a later analysis, TCR nucleotide sequences were compared against IMGT/GENE-DB human TR gene sequences so that V and J genes could be assigned. A later analysis assigned CDR3 sequences and most-parsimonious VDJ recombination scenarios with the TCRdist pipeline. In a later analysis, every TCR beta chain was defined by the combination of its CDR3 amino acid sequence and its V-gene family, and reads without a unique V-gene family were dropped. In a later analysis, 450 to 600 highly shared, low-generation-probability nucleotide sequences were removed to address suspected cross-contamination and a sequencing artifact. In a later analysis, a clonal expansion index was calculated for each public chain from normalized within-repertoire ranks of inferred template counts. In a later analysis, generation probabilities were computed with a VDJ recombination model fitted to out-of-frame rearrangements, and the resulting probabilities were checked against IGoR. In a later analysis, TCR-TCR, TCR-HLA and TCR-CMV co-occurrence was scored with hypergeometric tests, and a repertoire-size bias correction was applied to TCR pairs. A later analysis estimated false discovery rates by permuting HLA or CMV assignments 20 times. In a later analysis, co-occurring TCRs were grouped with DBSCAN, and TCRdist sequence similarity was added when clustering was performed within HLA-allele-positive subsets. Co-occurrence clustering excluded repertoires with fewer than 30,000 or more than 120,000 public chains, plus five with anomalous nucleotide sharing. TCRdb retrieved this table from immuneACCESS and kept in-frame rearrangements only. Not all clones are present; in checked studies, unresolved V genes account for under half, and no reason is known for the remainder. V and J calls and clone size follow that table, whereas D and trimming were derived from the DNA. The sample contains some 200,000 clones, 85% to 90% of them found a single time. The ten largest clones add up to around 1% of the sample.

The cohort comprised several hundred healthy bone marrow donors. All cohort members were sampled while nominally healthy, although unrecorded immune exposures were likely present. The donor tested CMV seronegative, placing the donor among the 300 to 450 seronegative members of the cohort. A peripheral blood sample was provided by each donor, and peripheral blood mononuclear cells were used for TCR beta sequencing. The Qiagen DNeasy Blood Extraction Kit was used to extract genomic DNA from the blood cell samples. Remarks on this clone: The antigen it binds to is not known. The record has no base qualities; no much larger clone is one base away.

Results the study describes overall, beyond this receptor: Immune exposure information for the cohort was limited to CMV serostatus. V-gene and J-gene trimming of TCR beta chains was associated with a missense DCLRE1C variant in a later genetic analysis, and the association was replicated in an independent cohort. When HLA alleles, especially DR and DQ, strongly co-occurred, TCR associations were difficult to assign to individual alleles. Some IMGT-functional V segments, including TRBV6-2 and TRBV6-3, could not be distinguished by the 87-base-pair reads and were therefore excluded. Roughly uniform sequencing depth across donors was assumed in presence/absence analyses, although this assumption may not hold. According to a later analysis, most CMV-associated TCR beta chains appeared to be HLA-restricted, and the HLA associations seemed to be driven largely by CMV exposure. In an earlier analysis of about 600 of the donors, most TCR beta V segments appeared in productive rearrangements about 87% or about 30% of the time, broadly matching IMGT annotations. Because counts were too low, some 17 rarely observed V segments, including chromosome 9 orphons, were left out of the earlier analysis of about 620 of the donors. A further reported finding was that TCR beta sequences accurately predicted the HLA-A and HLA-B alleles for most subjects in the first cohort. In vitro tests confirmed that three of the cytomegalovirus-associated TCR beta chains recognize cytomegalovirus antigens. In a later analysis, around 17,000 TCR beta sequences were associated with specific HLA alleles at a false discovery rate of 0.05. A cluster of highly shared sequence variants was judged likely to be a technical artifact of the sequencing pipeline. According to a later analysis, parvovirus B19, influenza, CMV and Epstein-Barr virus appeared linked to several top co-occurrence clusters. A later analysis found that TCR association rates varied across HLA loci, with DRB1 alleles showing the most associated TCRs and HLA-C alleles the fewest. Because HLA typing was unavailable for some donors at each locus, only the typed subset was used in association tests. Cytomegalovirus status was reported to be diagnosed by the classifier with high specificity and sensitivity in both the original and validation cohorts. In the study, 150 to 200 TCR beta chains were listed as associated with cytomegalovirus. In a later analysis, HLA-associated TCR beta chains were found to be more clonally expanded and to have lower generation probabilities than equally common non-associated chains. Most TCR sequences were observed very rarely across donors, whereas some public TCRs were present in many individuals. This cohort had only TCR beta chains sequenced, and the lack of alpha or paired-chain data limited which features could be detected. A later genetic analysis reported fewer N-insertions in productive TCRs among donors in an Asian-associated ancestry cluster than the approximately 670-donor mean. According to the authors, the approach could potentially be generalized to other disease states and immunological phenotypes. Linkage disequilibrium might explain the correlated functional status among segregating V segments, but an unknown experimental factor could not be excluded.

The CDR3 sequence holds 14 residues, the cysteine and phenylalanine included. The only DNA kept is the CDR3, 42 bases in frame from the first base. The junction shows trimming of 2 bases on V and 0 bases on J, plus 4 bases between the germline ends. CDR1 and CDR2 are read off the germline V gene (reference sequence) as LNHDA and SQIVND. The V and J genes are TRBV19 and TRBJ2-2; the D gene identity is not certain. Sequenced: PBMCs. The sequence came from a woman aged 18-29 years in good health and CMV-seronegative. CDR3 protein: CASSIFANTGELFF. The nucleotide sequence reads TGTGCCAGTAGTATATTCGCGAACACCGGGGAGCTGTTTTTT. When the CDR3 is completed using the reference TRBV19 and TRBJ2-2 genes on either side, the full variable domain is DGGITQSPKYLFRKEGQNVTLSCEQNLNHDAMYWYRQDPGQGLRLIYYSQIVNDFQKGDIAEGYSVSREKKESFPLTVTSAQKNPTAFYLCASSIFANTGELFFGEGSRLTVL.